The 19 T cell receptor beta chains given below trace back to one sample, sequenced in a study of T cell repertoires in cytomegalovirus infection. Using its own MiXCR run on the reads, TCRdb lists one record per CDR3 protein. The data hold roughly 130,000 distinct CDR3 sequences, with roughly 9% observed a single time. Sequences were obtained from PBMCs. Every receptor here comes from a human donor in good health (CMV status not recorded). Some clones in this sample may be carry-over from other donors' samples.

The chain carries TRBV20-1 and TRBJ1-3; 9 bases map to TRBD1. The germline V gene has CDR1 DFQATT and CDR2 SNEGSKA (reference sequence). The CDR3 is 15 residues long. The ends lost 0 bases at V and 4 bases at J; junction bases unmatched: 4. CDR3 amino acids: CSAREYRGPGNTIYF. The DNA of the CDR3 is TGCAGTGCTAGAGAATACAGGGGGCCGGGAAACACCATATATTTT.

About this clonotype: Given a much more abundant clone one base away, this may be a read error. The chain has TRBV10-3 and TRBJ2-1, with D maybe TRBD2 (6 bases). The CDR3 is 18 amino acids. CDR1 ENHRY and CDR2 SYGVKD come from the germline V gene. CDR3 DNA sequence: TGTGCCATCAGTGAGTCTACCCTACTGGGGGGTCGTAGCTATGAGGAGTTCTTC. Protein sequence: CAISESTLLGGRSYEEFF.

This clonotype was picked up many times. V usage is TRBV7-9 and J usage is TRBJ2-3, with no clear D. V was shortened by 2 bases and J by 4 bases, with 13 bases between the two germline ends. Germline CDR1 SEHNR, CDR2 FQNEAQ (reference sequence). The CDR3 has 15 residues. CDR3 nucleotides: TGTGCCAGCAGCTTAATGGGAACTTTTTCAGATACGCAGTATTTT. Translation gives CASSLMGTFSDTQYF.

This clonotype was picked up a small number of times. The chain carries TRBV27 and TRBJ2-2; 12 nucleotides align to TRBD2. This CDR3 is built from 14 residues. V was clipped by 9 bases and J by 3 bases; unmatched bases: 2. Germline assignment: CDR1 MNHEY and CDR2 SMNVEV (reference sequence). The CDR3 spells CARRTSGDTGELFF. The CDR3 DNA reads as TGTGCCAGGCGGACTAGCGGGGACACCGGGGAGCTGTTTTTT.

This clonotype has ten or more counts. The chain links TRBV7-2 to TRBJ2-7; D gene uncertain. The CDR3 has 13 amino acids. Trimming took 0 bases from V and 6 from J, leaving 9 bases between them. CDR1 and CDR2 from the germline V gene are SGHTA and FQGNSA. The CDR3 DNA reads TGTGCCAGCAGCTTAGCTGCCGAAGGCGAGCAGTACTTC. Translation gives CASSLAAEGEQYF.

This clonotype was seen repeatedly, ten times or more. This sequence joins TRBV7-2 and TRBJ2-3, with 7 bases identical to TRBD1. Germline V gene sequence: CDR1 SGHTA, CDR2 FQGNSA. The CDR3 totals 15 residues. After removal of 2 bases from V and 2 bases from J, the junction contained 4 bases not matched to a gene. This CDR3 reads CASSLLGTDTDTQYF. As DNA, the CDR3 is TGTGCCAGCAGCTTACTCGGGACAGACACAGATACGCAGTATTTT.

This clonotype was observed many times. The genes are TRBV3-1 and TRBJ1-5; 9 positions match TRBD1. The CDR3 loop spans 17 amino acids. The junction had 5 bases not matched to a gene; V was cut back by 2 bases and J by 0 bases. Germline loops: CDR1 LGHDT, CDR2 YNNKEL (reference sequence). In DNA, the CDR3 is TGTGCCAGCAGCCAACGGACAGGGGCGAATAGCAATCAGCCCCAGCATTTT. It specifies CASSQRTGANSNQPQHF.

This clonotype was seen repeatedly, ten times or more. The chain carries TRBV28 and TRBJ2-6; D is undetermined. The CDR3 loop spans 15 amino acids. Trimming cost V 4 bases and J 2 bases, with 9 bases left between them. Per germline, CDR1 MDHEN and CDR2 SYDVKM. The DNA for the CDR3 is TGTGCCAGCAGTTCCCTACTCACTGGGGCCAACGTCCTGACTTTC. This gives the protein CASSSLLTGANVLTF.

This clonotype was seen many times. The CDR3 DNA sequence: TGTGCCAGCAGTGCTCACGGCGACACATCCTATGGCTACACCTTC. Encoded protein: CASSAHGDTSYGYTF. The J gene is TRBJ1-2, the V gene TRBV6-4, with D unresolved. Germline CDR1 reads MRHNA; CDR2 reads SNTAGT. The CDR3 loop spans 15 amino acids. V was clipped by 4 bases and J by 4 bases, with 16 bases between them.

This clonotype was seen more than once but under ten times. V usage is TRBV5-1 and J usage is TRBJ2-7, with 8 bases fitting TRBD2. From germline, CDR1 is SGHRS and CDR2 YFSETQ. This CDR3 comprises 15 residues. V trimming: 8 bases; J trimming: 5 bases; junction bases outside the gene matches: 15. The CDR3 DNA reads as TGCGCCAGTAACGCCGGGACTAGTGGGTTCGACGAGCAGTACTTC. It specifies CASNAGTSGFDEQYF.

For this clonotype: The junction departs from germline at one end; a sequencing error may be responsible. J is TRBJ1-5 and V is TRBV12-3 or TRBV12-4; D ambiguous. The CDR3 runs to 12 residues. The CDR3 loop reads CASSALDQPQHW. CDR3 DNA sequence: TGTGCCAGCAGTGCTTTAGATCAGCCCCAGCATTGG.

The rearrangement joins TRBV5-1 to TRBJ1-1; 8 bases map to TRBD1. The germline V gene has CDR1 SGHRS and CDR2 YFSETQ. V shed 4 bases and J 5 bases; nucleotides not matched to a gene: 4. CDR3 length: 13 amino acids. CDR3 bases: TGCGCCAGCAGCAATACAGGGGGTACTGAAGCTTTCTTT. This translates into CASSNTGGTEAFF.

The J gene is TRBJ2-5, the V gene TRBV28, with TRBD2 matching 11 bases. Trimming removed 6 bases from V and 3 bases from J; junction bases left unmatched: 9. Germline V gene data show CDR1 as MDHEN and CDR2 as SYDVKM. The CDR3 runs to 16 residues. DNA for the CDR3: TGTGCCAGCAGCCGAACTCAACTAGCGGGGGAAGAGACCCAGTACTTC. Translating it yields CASSRTQLAGEETQYF.

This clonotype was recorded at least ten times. The CDR3 reads CASSLELDRWNGYTF. In DNA form, the CDR3 reads TGTGCCAGCAGCTTAGAGCTCGACAGATGGAATGGCTACACCTTC. This chain uses TRBV7-9 with TRBJ1-2; weak D call: TRBD1 (5 bases). This CDR3 comprises 15 residues. Germline-derived CDR1 and CDR2 are SEHNR and FQNEAQ (reference sequence). V gave up 1 base and J gave up 6 bases, with 15 bases separating them.

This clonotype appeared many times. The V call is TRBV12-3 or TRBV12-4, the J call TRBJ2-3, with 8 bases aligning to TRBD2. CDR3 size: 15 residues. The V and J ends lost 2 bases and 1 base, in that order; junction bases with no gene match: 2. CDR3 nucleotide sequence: TGTGCCAGCAGTTTACCAGCGGGGGGCACAGATACGCAGTATTTT. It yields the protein CASSLPAGGTDTQYF.

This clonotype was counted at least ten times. Here the CDR3 DNA reads TGTGCCAGCAGTTTGGGGCCGACTAGGCGAGATACGCAGTATTTT. Protein: CASSLGPTRRDTQYF. The V gene is TRBV12-3 or TRBV12-4, the J gene TRBJ2-3; weak D call: TRBD2 (6 bases). The CDR3 sequence is 15 residues long. V dropped 3 bases and J dropped 5 bases, with 15 bases sitting between them.

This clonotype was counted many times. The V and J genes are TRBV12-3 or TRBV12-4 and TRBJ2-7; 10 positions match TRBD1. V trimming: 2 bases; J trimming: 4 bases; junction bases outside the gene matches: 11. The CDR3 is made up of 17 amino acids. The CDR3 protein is CASSLRVRDRGDYEQYF. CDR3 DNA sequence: TGTGCCAGCAGTTTAAGAGTGCGGGACAGGGGAGATTACGAGCAGTACTTC.

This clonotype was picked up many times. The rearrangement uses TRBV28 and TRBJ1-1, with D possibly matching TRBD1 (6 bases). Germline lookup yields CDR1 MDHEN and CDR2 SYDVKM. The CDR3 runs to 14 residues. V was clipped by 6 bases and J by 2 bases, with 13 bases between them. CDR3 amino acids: CASSRDNGNTEAFF. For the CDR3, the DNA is TGTGCCAGCAGCCGGGACAATGGAAACACTGAAGCTTTCTTT.

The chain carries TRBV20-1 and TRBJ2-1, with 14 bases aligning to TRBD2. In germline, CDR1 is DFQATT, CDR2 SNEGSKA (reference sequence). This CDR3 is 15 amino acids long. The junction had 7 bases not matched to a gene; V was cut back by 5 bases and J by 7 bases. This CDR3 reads CSAHPGTSGGNEQFF. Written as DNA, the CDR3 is TGCAGTGCTCATCCCGGGACTAGCGGGGGTAATGAGCAGTTCTTC.